The sequence of this TCR beta chain was determined in a study of blood T cell repertoires in COVID-19. About the research overall: The study drew acute and convalescent COVID-19 samples from the United States, Italy and Spain. From T cells, B-cell-depleted T cells, or PBMCs came the material, which was cDNA or gDNA.

The ends lost 2 bases at V and 7 bases at J; junction bases unmatched: 6. Germline V gene lookup returns CDR1 SNHLY and CDR2 FYNNEI. The CDR3 spans 15 residues. Original handling: The authors estimated nucleated cell counts from reference gene primer amplification. TCRdb keeps only in-frame clones here, not all; method: immunoSEQ multiplex PCR. For V, J and clone size, that table is used; D and trimming come from the DNA. The table lists roughly 180,000 clones, about 90% of them singletons. The genes are TRBV2 and TRBJ2-1, with 9 bases that match TRBD2. The specimen sequenced was peripheral blood. The source of this sequence is a man aged 70 or older with active or convalescent COVID-19. The CDR3: CASSEQLAGANEQFF. The CDR3 DNA follows: TGTGCCAGCAGTGAACAATTAGCGGGAGCTAATGAGCAGTTCTTC. Full variable domain (missing parts from reference TRBV2 and TRBJ2-1): EPEVTQTPSHQVTQMGQEVILRCVPISNHLYFYWYRQILGQKVEFLVSFYNNEISEKSEIFDDQFSVERPDGSNFTLKIRSTKLEDSAMYFCASSEQLAGANEQFFGPGTRLTVL.